A selection of T cell receptor beta chains follows, all from one sample in a study of cytomegalovirus exposure and HLA in healthy donors. Measured with immunoSEQ multiplex PCR; TCRdb has only the in-frame clones, and not every one. This sample carries 100,000 to 150,000 clones, under 20% of them seen once, and the ten largest clones take less than 3.5%. Specimen: PBMCs. All receptors come from a female donor in good health and CMV-seropositive. CDR3s include the opening cysteine and the closing phenylalanine or tryptophan. D genes are given only for firm matches. Some rows have no size entry. The others give once, few or many, or a class for an expanded clone.

d_call j_call clone_size v_call cdr3_aa cdr3_nt
TRBD2 TRBJ2-1 few TRBV4-3 CASSRLTGTSGSSYNEQFF TGCGCCAGCAGTCGTCTCACCGGGACTAGCGGGAGCTCCTACAATGAGCAGTTCTTC
TRBD1 TRBJ2-3 few TRBV29-1 CSVLNLPGGVGTQYF TGCAGCGTTTTAAATCTGCCAGGGGGAGTAGGTACGCAGTATTTT
TRBD1 TRBJ1-2 - TRBV7-9 CASNKEGGVGQEDGYTF TGTGCCAGCAACAAAGAAGGGGGGGTGGGACAGGAAGATGGCTACACCTTC
TRBD1 TRBJ2-7 - TRBV19 CASSTDRARSYEQYF TGTGCCAGTAGTACAGACAGGGCGAGATCCTACGAGCAGTACTTC
TRBD2 TRBJ2-1 few TRBV7-2 CASSPGGGLPNEQFF TGTGCCAGCAGCCCAGGCGGGGGACTCCCAAATGAGCAGTTCTTC
- TRBJ1-5 few TRBV28 CASSIVRDSNQPQHF TGTGCCAGCAGCATTGTCCGGGATAGCAATCAGCCCCAGCATTTT
- TRBJ1-5 - TRBV9 CASSAEGVSNQPQHF TGTGCCAGCAGCGCGGAAGGGGTTAGCAATCAGCCCCAGCATTTT
- TRBJ2-6 - TRBV5-1 CASILIGTGANVLTF TGCGCCAGCATCCTTATTGGCACTGGGGCCAACGTCCTGACTTTC
- TRBJ2-7 few TRBV5-1 CASSPAGNHYEQYF TGCGCCAGCAGCCCGGCGGGCAACCACTACGAGCAGTACTTC
- TRBJ2-3 - TRBV4-3 CASSQDYQGLADTQYF TGCGCCAGCAGCCAAGATTATCAGGGTCTCGCAGATACGCAGTATTTT
- TRBJ2-2 - TRBV4-3 CASSQDWAAGTNTGELFF TGCGCCAGCAGCCAAGATTGGGCGGCGGGAACGAACACCGGGGAGCTGTTTTTT
TRBD1 TRBJ2-2 - TRBV2 CASRSTGPNTGELFF TGTGCCAGCAGGTCGACAGGGCCGAACACCGGGGAGCTGTTTTTT
- TRBJ2-5 few TRBV6-5 CASSYVGGGTQYF TGTGCCAGCAGTTACGTCGGGGGAGGAACCCAGTACTTC
- TRBJ2-7 few TRBV5-1 CASSQGGGSSSYEQYF TGCGCCAGCAGCCAGGGAGGAGGGTCAAGCTCCTACGAGCAGTACTTC
- TRBJ2-7 few TRBV7-2 CASSLSQGIYEQYF TGTGCCAGCAGCCTATCCCAGGGTATCTACGAGCAGTACTTC
TRBD2 TRBJ2-3 few TRBV29-1 CSVRSGRGTDTQYF TGCAGCGTTCGTAGCGGGAGGGGCACAGATACGCAGTATTTT
- TRBJ1-2 - TRBV5-1 CASSFGYTYGYTF TGCGCCAGCAGCTTTGGTTACACCTATGGCTACACCTTC
TRBD2 TRBJ2-7 - TRBV6-1 CASSFSQRGSYEQYF TGTGCCAGCAGTTTCAGCCAGCGGGGGTCCTACGAGCAGTACTTC
TRBD1 TRBJ2-1 many TRBV6-5 CASSSRDSVSNEQFF TGTGCCAGCAGTTCCCGGGACAGCGTATCAAATGAGCAGTTCTTC
- TRBJ2-7 few TRBV11-2 CASSFDSLSEQYF TGTGCCAGCAGCTTCGACAGTCTTAGCGAGCAGTACTTC
- TRBJ2-7 - TRBV27 CASSLSSNYEQYF TGTGCCAGCAGTTTGTCTAGTAACTACGAGCAGTACTTC
TRBD2 TRBJ2-1 - TRBV2 CASSERREKGLSEQFF TGTGCCAGCAGTGAACGGCGGGAGAAGGGCCTCAGTGAGCAGTTCTTC
- TRBJ2-3 few TRBV28 CASSLQFTDTQYF TGTGCCAGCAGTTTACAGTTCACAGATACGCAGTATTTT
- TRBJ2-5 - TRBV29-1 CSQNRGETQYF TGCAGCCAAAATAGAGGCGAGACCCAGTACTTC